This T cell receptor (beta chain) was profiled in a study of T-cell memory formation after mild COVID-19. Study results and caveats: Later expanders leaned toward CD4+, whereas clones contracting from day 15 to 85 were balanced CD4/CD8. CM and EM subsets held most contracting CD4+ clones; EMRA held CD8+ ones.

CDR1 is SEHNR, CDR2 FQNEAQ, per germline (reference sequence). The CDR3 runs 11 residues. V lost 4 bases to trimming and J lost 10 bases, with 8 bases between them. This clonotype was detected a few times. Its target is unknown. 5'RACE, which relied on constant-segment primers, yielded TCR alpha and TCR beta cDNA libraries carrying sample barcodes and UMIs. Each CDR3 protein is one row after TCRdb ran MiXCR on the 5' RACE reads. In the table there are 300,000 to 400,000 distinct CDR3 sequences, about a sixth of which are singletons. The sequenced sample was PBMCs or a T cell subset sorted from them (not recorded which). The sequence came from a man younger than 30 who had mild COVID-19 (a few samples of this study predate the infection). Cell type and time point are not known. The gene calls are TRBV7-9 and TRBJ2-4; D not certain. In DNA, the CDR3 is TGTGCCAGCAGCTCCTCGAGGATTCAGTACTTC. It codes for CASSSSRIQYF.